The 15 T cell receptor beta chains below all came from one sample that was sequenced in a study of CD8 T cells in Susac syndrome. RNA was extracted with the RNeasy kit, and a quantity of roughly 0.45 to 1 ug was reverse transcribed using random hexamers. MiXCR was run by TCRdb on the immunoSEQ multiplex PCR reads, yielding one entry per CDR3 protein. In the table there are approximately 190,000 distinct CDR3 sequences, over 85% of which are singletons. Sequenced: CD4+ T cells from PBMCs. The receptors stem from a human donor in good health.

The sample holds one count of this clonotype. This chain connects TRBV20-1 to TRBJ2-3, with D unclear. Trimming pared 2 bases from V and 0 bases from J, leaving 15 bases between. The CDR3 has 16 residues. Germline CDR1 reads DFQATT; CDR2 reads SNEGSKA (reference sequence). The CDR3 nucleotides are TGCAGTGCTAGAAACGTCAGGCGAACTAGCACAGATACGCAGTATTTT. It specifies CSARNVRRTSTDTQYF.

This chain joins TRBV12-3 or TRBV12-4 and TRBJ2-7; the match to TRBD1 covers 8 bases. V gave up 3 bases and J gave up 2 bases; unmatched junction bases: 3. There are 14 residues in the CDR3. For the CDR3, the DNA is TGTGCCAGCAGTTTCTGGACAGGGACCTACGAGCAGTACTTC. It codes for CASSFWTGTYEQYF.

V gene TRBV12-3 or TRBV12-4 combines with J gene TRBJ2-2, with 12 nucleotides matching TRBD2. Germline trimming cut 5 bases from V and 1 base from J; bases unmatched to any gene: 5. CDR3 length equals 17 residues. In DNA form, the CDR3 reads TGTGCCAGCAGTCCCGCTAGCGGGGGGGTGAACACCGGGGAGCTGTTTTTT. The encoded protein is CASSPASGGVNTGELFF.

The V gene is TRBV7-2, the J gene TRBJ1-5; no clear D gene. Between the trimmed V and J ends, which lost 5 bases and 4 bases, there was a span of 15 bases. There are 15 residues in the CDR3. CDR1 SGHTA and CDR2 FQGNSA come from the germline V gene. The CDR3 loop is CASSLSGRLNQPQHF. CDR3 DNA: TGTGCCAGCAGCCTTTCAGGACGTCTAAATCAGCCCCAGCATTTT.

The chain carries TRBV7-9 and TRBJ1-1, with 7 bases aligning to TRBD1. Germline CDR1 reads SEHNR; CDR2 reads FQNEAQ (reference sequence). This CDR3 has 14 amino acids. V lost 3 bases to trimming and J lost 4 bases; unmatched junction nucleotides: 5. CDR3 in DNA: TGTGCCAGCAGCTTCGACAGGGATGGCACTGAAGCTTTCTTT. Translation: CASSFDRDGTEAFF.

The rearrangement uses TRBV28 and TRBJ2-5; D may be TRBD1 (6 bases). Germline CDR1 and CDR2: MDHEN and SYDVKM. V dropped 0 bases and J dropped 4 bases, with 9 bases sitting between them. The CDR3 spans 14 residues. CDR3 in DNA: TGTGCCAGCAGTTTATGGGACAGTCCAGAGACCCAGTACTTC. It encodes CASSLWDSPETQYF.

This chain uses TRBV5-4 with TRBJ1-3; D not resolved. The V gene's germline CDR1 is SGHNT and CDR2 YYREEE (reference sequence). Trimming pared 0 bases from V and 6 bases from J, leaving 13 bases between. This CDR3 has 15 amino acids. In nucleotides, the CDR3 is TGTGCCAGCAGCTTGGATGGGGAAGAGGTAAACACCATATATTTT. It is translated as CASSLDGEEVNTIYF.

The J gene is TRBJ2-2, the V gene TRBV3-1; no clear D. This CDR3 has 14 residues. The V gene's germline CDR1 is LGHDT and CDR2 YNNKEL (reference sequence). V gave up 4 bases and J gave up 5 bases, with 11 bases separating them. DNA for the CDR3: TGTGCCAGCAGCCTTCAAAGGGTGACCGGGGAGCTGTTTTTT. Protein sequence: CASSLQRVTGELFF. The whole variable domain, remainder taken from reference TRBV3-1 and TRBJ2-2, is DTAVSQTPKYLVTQMGNDKSIKCEQNLGHDTMYWYKQDSKKFLKIMFSYNNKELIINETVPNRFSPKSPDKAHLNLHINSLELGDSAVYFCASSLQRVTGELFFGEGSRLTVL.

The gene calls are TRBV15 and TRBJ1-3, with D maybe TRBD1 (5 bases). Germline V CDR1 and CDR2: LNHNV, YYDKDF (reference sequence). The CDR3 has 18 residues. Trimming took off 0 bases at V and 4 bases at J, with 19 bases between the two ends. CDR3 loop: CATSRDSMTAGGGNTIYF. The CDR3 DNA is TGTGCCACCAGCAGAGATTCGATGACCGCCGGGGGAGGAAACACCATATATTTT.

The rearrangement joins TRBV9 to TRBJ2-1; tentative D call: TRBD2 (6 bases). Trimming pared 4 bases from V and 7 bases from J, leaving 15 bases between. The CDR3 sequence is 14 residues long. Germline-derived CDR1 and CDR2 are SGDLS and YYNGEE. CDR3 DNA: TGTGCCAGCAGCCCCCGAACGGGGGTTAATGAGCAGTTCTTC. This translates into CASSPRTGVNEQFF.

V and J are TRBV6-5 and TRBJ1-1, with 10 positions matching TRBD1. The CDR3 covers 15 residues. J gave up 11 bases and V 1 base, and 10 bases lay outside the gene matches. Per germline, CDR1 MNHEY and CDR2 SVGAGI. The CDR3 DNA sequence: TGTGCCAGCAGTTACTTGCCGGGGACAGGGGTGACGGCTTTCTTT. This encodes CASSYLPGTGVTAFF.

The rearrangement uses TRBV15 and TRBJ2-5; no reliable D call. The CDR3 is 12 amino acids. CDR1 and CDR2 from the germline V gene are LNHNV and YYDKDF (reference sequence). Trimming stripped 0 bases from V and 6 bases from J, with 5 bases between. The CDR3 spells CATSREWKTQYF. CDR3 sequence (DNA): TGTGCCACCAGCAGAGAGTGGAAGACCCAGTACTTC.

This clonotype is a singleton in its sample. The V and J genes are TRBV29-1 and TRBJ2-7; TRBD2 agrees at 8 bases. The J segment lost 6 bases and the V segment lost 5 bases, leaving 9 bases of the junction unmatched. The CDR3 has 13 amino acids. Germline V gene sequence: CDR1 SQVTM, CDR2 ANQGSEA. CDR3 protein: CSVRASGGGEQYV. In nucleotides, the CDR3 is TGCAGCGTTAGGGCAAGCGGGGGAGGCGAGCAGTACGTC.

This chain joins TRBV27 and TRBJ2-5, with a tentative D call TRBD1 (5 bases). V was pared by 0 bases and J by 7 bases, with 21 bases between. The V gene's germline CDR1 is MNHEY and CDR2 SMNVEV (reference sequence). The CDR3 totals 17 residues. The CDR3 reads CASSLSVRAAVKVTQYF. DNA of the CDR3: TGTGCCAGCAGTTTATCGGTCAGGGCAGCCGTCAAAGTGACCCAGTACTTC.

The chain couples TRBV6-1 to TRBJ1-6; 7 bases agree with TRBD1. The CDR3 totals 12 residues. The trim removed 6 bases at V and 7 bases at J, leaving 0 bases unmatched. Germline V CDR1 and CDR2: MNHNS, SASEGT. The CDR3 nucleotides read TGTGCCAGCAGACAGGGGAATTCACCCCTCCACTTT. Its translation is CASRQGNSPLHF.